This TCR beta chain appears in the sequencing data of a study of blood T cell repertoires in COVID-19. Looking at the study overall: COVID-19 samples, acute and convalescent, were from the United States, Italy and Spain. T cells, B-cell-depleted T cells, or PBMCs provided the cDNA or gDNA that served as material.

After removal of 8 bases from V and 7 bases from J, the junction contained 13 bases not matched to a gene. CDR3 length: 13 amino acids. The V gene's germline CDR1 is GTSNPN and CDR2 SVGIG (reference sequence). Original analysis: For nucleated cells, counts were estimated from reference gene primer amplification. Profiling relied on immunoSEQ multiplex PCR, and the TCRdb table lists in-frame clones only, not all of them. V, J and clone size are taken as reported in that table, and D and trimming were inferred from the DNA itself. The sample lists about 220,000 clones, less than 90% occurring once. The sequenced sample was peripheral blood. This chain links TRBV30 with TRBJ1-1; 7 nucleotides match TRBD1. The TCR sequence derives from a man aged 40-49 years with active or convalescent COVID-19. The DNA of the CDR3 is TGTGCCGGGACCCAGGGACAGTCCCATGAAGCTTTCTTT. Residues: CAGTQGQSHEAFF. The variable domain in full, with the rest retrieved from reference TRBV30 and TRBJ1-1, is SQTIHQWPATLVQPVGSPLSLECTVEGTSNPNLYWYRQAAGRGLQLLFYSVGIGQISSEVPQNLSASRPQDRQFILSSKKLLLSDSGFYLCAGTQGQSHEAFFGQGTRLTVV.